The 32 T cell receptor beta chains listed next were all sequenced from one sample in a study of response to subunit inactivated influenza vaccine. TCRdb passed the RT-PCR reads through MiXCR, listing each CDR3 protein once. Of a few hundred thousand distinct CDR3 sequences listed, about 14% are singletons. Sample: PBMCs from blood, taken 11 to 12 days after vaccination. Receptors were obtained from a man aged 50 to 59 who received an inactivated influenza vaccine.

This clonotype came up once. The chain couples TRBV28 to TRBJ2-7, with 7 bases fitting TRBD2. The CDR3 covers 15 residues. Looked up from germline, CDR1 is MDHEN and CDR2 is SYDVKM. The V and J ends lost 3 bases and 6 bases, in that order; junction bases with no gene match: 11. CDR3 protein: CASSFPGTMRSEQYF. CDR3 DNA sequence: TGTGCCAGCAGTTTTCCCGGGACTATGCGCTCCGAGCAGTACTTC.

The chain couples TRBV5-1 to TRBJ2-2; D is unclear. Germline CDR1 reads SGHRS; CDR2 reads YFSETQ. V lost 1 base and J lost 1, with 5 bases in between. CDR3 length: 14 residues. DNA of the CDR3: TGCGCCAGCAGCTTGAGTCTGAACACCGGGGAGCTGTTTTTT. Translating gives CASSLSLNTGELFF.

Many counts were recorded for this clonotype. V gene TRBV10-3 combines with J gene TRBJ2-1; no definite D call. Germline loops: CDR1 ENHRY, CDR2 SYGVKD. Trimming removed 3 bases at V and 0 bases at J, with 18 bases between. The CDR3 runs to 18 residues. The CDR3 DNA sequence: TGTGCCATCAGTGAATTTGGGCGAACTTCGAGCTCCTACAATGAGCAGTTCTTC. Translating it yields CAISEFGRTSSSYNEQFF.

This chain uses TRBV12-3 or TRBV12-4 with TRBJ2-1; weak D call: TRBD2 (6 bases). The CDR3 is made up of 14 amino acids. Trimming cost V 3 bases and J 6 bases, with 12 bases left between them. CDR3 loop: CASSFELASNEQFF. In nucleotides, the CDR3 is TGTGCCAGCAGTTTCGAGCTAGCGAGCAATGAGCAGTTCTTC.

The chain employs TRBV4-1 and TRBJ2-5; TRBD2 agrees at 15 bases. The CDR3 is 17 amino acids. CDR1 is MGHRA and CDR2 is YSYEKL in the germline V gene. Trimming cost V 3 bases and J 5 bases; bases outside gene matches: 7. The chain's CDR3 is CASSQRGLAGGRETQYF. In DNA form, the CDR3 reads TGCGCCAGCAGCCAGAGAGGACTAGCGGGGGGGCGGGAGACCCAGTACTTC.

The chain links TRBV7-9 to TRBJ2-7; D gene uncertain. The CDR3 totals 15 residues. Germline V gene sequence: CDR1 SEHNR, CDR2 FQNEAQ (reference sequence). V lost 5 bases and J lost 2, with 16 bases in between. Here the CDR3 DNA reads TGTGCCAGCAGCCCCCAGTTCGCCGTCCCCTACGAGCAGTACTTC. Amino acid sequence: CASSPQFAVPYEQYF.

This clonotype was picked up a small number of times. In nucleotides, the CDR3 is TGTGCCAGCAGCCCTCAAACGGGCAATTCACCCCTCCACTTT. It translates to CASSPQTGNSPLHF. The chain joins TRBV3-1 to TRBJ1-6, with D hard to call. V lost 4 bases, J lost 7 bases, and 11 bases lay in between. The CDR3 loop spans 14 amino acids. Germline loops: CDR1 LGHDT, CDR2 YNNKEL (reference sequence). Supplemented by reference TRBV3-1 and TRBJ1-6, the full variable domain reads DTAVSQTPKYLVTQMGNDKSIKCEQNLGHDTMYWYKQDSKKFLKIMFSYNNKELIINETVPNRFSPKSPDKAHLNLHINSLELGDSAVYFCASSPQTGNSPLHFGNGTRLTVT.

The rearrangement joins TRBV7-9 to TRBJ2-1; D call uncertain. This CDR3 contains 15 residues. CDR1 and CDR2 (germline): SEHNR, FQNEAQ (reference sequence). The V end lost 2 bases, the J end lost 4 bases, and 12 bases lay between the germline ends. CDR3 region: CASSLLQKLYNEQFF. CDR3 nucleotides: TGTGCCAGCAGCTTATTACAGAAACTTTACAATGAGCAGTTCTTC.

This clonotype was seen a few times. V gene TRBV29-1 combines with J gene TRBJ1-1; D not resolved. The CDR3 is 13 amino acids. The V end lost 6 bases, the J end lost 0 bases, and 11 bases lay between the germline ends. Germline lookup yields CDR1 SQVTM and CDR2 ANQGSEA. CDR3 coding DNA: TGCAGCGTCATTCCCAACATGAACACTGAAGCTTTCTTT. It is translated as CSVIPNMNTEAFF.

The chain carries TRBV20-1 and TRBJ2-1; 12 bases match TRBD2. The V gene's germline CDR1 is DFQATT and CDR2 SNEGSKA (reference sequence). The CDR3 has 15 amino acids. V was pared by 3 bases and J by 4 bases, with 4 bases of the junction left unmatched. CDR3 protein: CSASFLAGGYNEQFF. The CDR3 bases are TGCAGTGCTAGCTTTCTAGCGGGAGGGTACAATGAGCAGTTCTTC.

The gene calls are TRBV2 and TRBJ2-1; 9 nucleotides align to TRBD1. Germline-derived CDR1 and CDR2 are SNHLY and FYNNEI. This CDR3 comprises 16 residues. Trimming took 1 base from V and 2 from J; bases not matched to a gene: 3. The CDR3 DNA follows: TGTGCCAGCAGTGAAGGTAGGACAGGGGCCTACAATGAGCAGTTCTTC. Its translation is CASSEGRTGAYNEQFF.

The chain couples TRBV30 to TRBJ2-2; D may correspond to TRBD1 or TRBD2 (6 bases each). The germline gives CDR1 GTSNPN, CDR2 SVGIG (reference sequence). V lost 2 bases and J 6 bases, leaving 10 bases between the germline ends. The CDR3 sequence is 13 residues long. The DNA for the CDR3 is TGTGCCTGGAGTAGAGGGGGGCCCGGGGAGCTGTTTTTT. Amino acids: CAWSRGGPGELFF.

In the case of this clonotype: Possible read error: a much larger clone is one base away. V is TRBV12-3 or TRBV12-4 and J is TRBJ1-1; a weak D match, TRBD1 (5 bases). Trimming took off 9 bases at V and 2 bases at J, with 16 bases between the two ends. This CDR3 is built from 14 residues. In DNA, the CDR3 is TGTGCCAGTGGACCGACAGCGGGCAACACTGAAGCTTTCTTT. This encodes CASGPTAGNTEAFF.

This clonotype was picked up a small number of times. This rearrangement joins TRBV29-1 to TRBJ1-1; D is uncertain. V was shortened by 1 base and J by 0 bases, with 9 bases between the two germline ends. Germline-derived CDR1 and CDR2 are SQVTM and ANQGSEA. The CDR3 consists of 14 residues. CDR3 sequence (DNA): TGCAGCGTTGAAGGAGGAGGGCTGAACACTGAAGCTTTCTTT. It specifies CSVEGGGLNTEAFF.

This clonotype came up a few times. The chain couples TRBV29-1 to TRBJ1-2; 10 bases map to TRBD1. Looked up from germline, CDR1 is SQVTM and CDR2 is ANQGSEA. CDR3 length equals 13 residues. V lost 6 bases and J lost 2; bases outside the gene matches: 3. CDR3 loop: CSVKTGGNYGYTF. CDR3 nucleotide sequence: TGCAGCGTGAAGACAGGGGGCAACTATGGCTACACCTTC.

CDR3 residues: CASSYPGTYTDTQYF. The CDR3 DNA is TGTGCCAGCAGCTACCCCGGGACTTACACAGATACGCAGTATTTT. The chain combines TRBV7-2 with TRBJ2-3, with TRBD2 as a possible D gene (6 bases). Trimming left V 4 bases short and J 2 bases short, with 13 bases between. This CDR3 is 15 amino acids long. Germline V gives CDR1 SGHTA, CDR2 FQGNSA. The entire variable domain, with the rest obtained from reference TRBV7-2 and TRBJ2-3, is as follows: GAGVSQSPSNKVTEKGKDVELRCDPISGHTALYWYRQSLGQGLEFLIYFQGNSAPDKSGLPSDRFSAERTGGSVSTLTIQRTQQEDSAVYLCASSYPGTYTDTQYFGPGTRLTVL.

The table lists this clonotype with many counts. The chain carries TRBV19 and TRBJ2-3; D is perhaps TRBD1 (5 bases). Germline CDR1 is LNHDA and CDR2 is SQIVND (reference sequence). The CDR3 is 17 residues long. The V end lost 6 bases, the J end lost 4 bases, and 23 bases lay between the germline ends. The CDR3 spells CASSKTVAGFYSDTQYF. CDR3 nucleotides: TGTGCCAGTAGCAAGACCGTGGCAGGGTTTTATTCAGATACGCAGTATTTT.

The genes are TRBV12-3 or TRBV12-4 and TRBJ2-7; 13 bases fit TRBD2. V trimming: 5 bases; J trimming: 9 bases; junction bases outside the gene matches: 10. This CDR3 spans 15 amino acids. In DNA, the CDR3 is TGTGCCAGCAGTCGAGGGACTAGCGGGGTCCGAGGGCAGTACTTC. Its protein is CASSRGTSGVRGQYF.

This rearrangement joins TRBV20-1 to TRBJ1-2; 10 bases match TRBD1. This CDR3 spans 13 amino acids. Germline CDR1 reads DFQATT; CDR2 reads SNEGSKA (reference sequence). J was trimmed by 3 bases and V by 6 bases; bases with no gene match: 4. The CDR3 here is CSAIGQGDYGYTF. DNA of the CDR3: TGCAGTGCGATCGGACAGGGGGACTATGGCTACACCTTC.

The V call is TRBV27, the J call TRBJ2-2; 9 positions agree with TRBD1. Trimming removed 3 bases from V and 7 bases from J; junction bases left unmatched: 6. Germline V gene sequence: CDR1 MNHEY, CDR2 SMNVEV (reference sequence). This CDR3 has 15 amino acids. CDR3 nucleotide sequence: TGTGCCAGCAGTTTTGGACAGGGGCGCCACGGGGAGCTGTTTTTT. Translation: CASSFGQGRHGELFF.

This clonotype was observed at least ten times. The chain is built from TRBV7-2 and TRBJ1-1; no clear D gene. Per the germline V gene, CDR1 is SGHTA and CDR2 is FQGNSA. This CDR3 has 13 residues. V lost 4 bases and J 4 bases, leaving 10 bases between the germline ends. The CDR3, as DNA: TGTGCCAGCAGCTCACAAGGTAGCACTGAAGCTTTCTTT. This sequence encodes CASSSQGSTEAFF.

In its sample, this clonotype was seen a few times. The chain employs TRBV12-3 or TRBV12-4 and TRBJ2-4; TRBD1 matches at 7 bases. After removal of 2 bases from V and 4 bases from J, the junction contained 2 bases not matched to a gene. This CDR3 is built from 14 residues. CDR3 loop: CASSLRQGKNIQYF. The CDR3 DNA follows: TGTGCCAGCAGTTTACGACAGGGTAAAAACATTCAGTACTTC.

The chain has TRBV20-1 and TRBJ2-7, with 9 bases matching TRBD2. The CDR3 runs to 14 residues. V dropped 3 bases and J dropped 7; count of bases not matched to a gene: 10. Germline lookup yields CDR1 DFQATT and CDR2 SNEGSKA (reference sequence). In DNA form, the CDR3 reads TGCAGTGCTAGGCTTAGCGGGAGTAGAGAAGAGCAGTACTTC. It codes for CSARLSGSREEQYF.

This clonotype was counted a few times. The V and J genes are TRBV12-3 or TRBV12-4 and TRBJ1-5; D not certain. The length of the CDR3 is 14 residues. V lost 0 bases and J lost 6, with 9 bases in between. CDR3 sequence reads: CASSLAGSGQPQHF. In DNA, the CDR3 is TGTGCCAGCAGTTTAGCAGGGTCCGGTCAGCCCCAGCATTTT.

The V and J genes are TRBV7-9 and TRBJ2-6, with unresolved D. Per the germline V gene, CDR1 is SEHNR and CDR2 is FQNEAQ (reference sequence). The CDR3 loop spans 17 amino acids. V was pared by 1 base and J by 2 bases, with 12 bases between. CDR3 loop: CASSLDRGLAGANVLTF. The CDR3 nucleotides read TGTGCCAGCAGCTTAGATCGAGGTTTGGCTGGGGCCAACGTCCTGACTTTC.

This clonotype was seen a handful of times. The rearrangement uses TRBV28 and TRBJ1-2; D is possibly TRBD1 (5 bases). The ends were cut back, 1 base at V and 7 bases at J, with 16 bases in the middle. This CDR3 is 15 amino acids long. Germline CDR1 MDHEN, CDR2 SYDVKM. The CDR3 bases are TGTGCCAGCAGTTTATCTCTCCGGCAGGGTTCTGGCTACACCTTC. Its protein is CASSLSLRQGSGYTF.

J is TRBJ2-3 and V is TRBV18; possible D gene TRBD2, 6 bases. Trimming took 1 base from V and 2 from J, leaving 13 bases between them. The V gene's germline CDR1 is KGHSH and CDR2 LQKENI. The CDR3 consists of 16 residues. The DNA of the CDR3 is TGTGCCAGCTCACCACTTTCGGGAGCCGTCACAGATACGCAGTATTTT. This codes for CASSPLSGAVTDTQYF.

V is TRBV2 and J is TRBJ1-1; the D is unclear. V lost 3 bases, J lost 5 bases, and 7 bases lay in between. CDR1 SNHLY and CDR2 FYNNEI come from the germline V gene. The CDR3 runs 12 residues. The chain's CDR3 is CASSEGKTEAFF. The CDR3, as DNA: TGTGCCAGCAGTGAGGGGAAAACTGAAGCTTTCTTT.

This clonotype was counted only a few times. The chain uses TRBV9 and TRBJ2-1; no clear D. The CDR3 consists of 13 residues. The germline CDR1 and CDR2 sequences are SGDLS and YYNGEE. The V gene lost 0 bases and the J gene lost 8 bases, with 9 bases spanning the gap. CDR3 bases: TGTGCCAGCAGCGTAGGATTAGTCGATGAGCAGTTCTTC. It codes for CASSVGLVDEQFF. Complete variable domain (other parts from reference TRBV9 and TRBJ2-1): DSGVTQTPKHLITATGQRVTLRCSPRSGDLSVYWYQQSLDQGLQFLIQYYNGEERAKGNILERFSAQQFPDLHSELNLSSLELGDSALYFCASSVGLVDEQFFGPGTRLTVL.

The chain recombines TRBV10-3 with TRBJ2-1, with TRBD1 identical over 9 bases. Germline V gene data show CDR1 as ENHRY and CDR2 as SYGVKD. The CDR3 length is 14 residues. The J segment lost 7 bases and the V segment lost 6 bases, leaving 7 bases of the junction unmatched. CDR3 nucleotide sequence: TGTGCCATCAGACCGGGACAGGGTCAGAATGAGCAGTTCTTC. This translates into CAIRPGQGQNEQFF.

In the case of this clonotype: The junction does not match germline at one end; this may be a read error. The chain uses TRBV12-3 or TRBV12-4 and TRBJ2-3, with TRBD2 matching 10 bases. This CDR3 region has 12 residues. This CDR3 is CASSSSGRTLYF. The CDR3 DNA follows: TGTGCCAGCAGTTCTAGCGGGAGAACGCTGTATTTT.

In its sample, this clonotype was seen many times. The rearrangement joins TRBV18 to TRBJ2-5, with D perhaps TRBD1 (6 bases). V was trimmed by 0 bases and J by 2 bases, leaving 10 bases between them. The CDR3 runs 15 residues. Looked up from germline, CDR1 is KGHSH and CDR2 is LQKENI. CDR3 sequence reads: CASSPPGHRQETQYF. CDR3 bases: TGTGCCAGCTCACCACCGGGACACCGACAAGAGACCCAGTACTTC.